This paragraph reports one TCR beta chain. In the study's own analysis: Amplification of reference gene primers provided the estimated nucleated cell counts. Libraries were prepared by immunoSEQ multiplex PCR; TCRdb keeps only in-frame clonotypes and omits some of them. D and trimming were read from the DNA, whereas the V and J calls and clone size are those reported in that table. This repertoire shows a few hundred thousand clones, 85% found once; its top ten account for more than 3%. This specimen comes from a study of blood T cell repertoires in COVID-19. Overall study context: The United States, Italy and Spain provided the acute and convalescent COVID-19 samples. PBMCs, B-cell-depleted T cells, or T cells provided the cDNA or gDNA that made up the material.

What was sequenced was peripheral blood. The TCR comes from a woman under 30 with acute or convalescent COVID-19.

CDR3 region: CASSLTSGRQDTQYF. The CDR3 coding sequence is TGTGCCAGCAGCTTAACTAGCGGGAGACAAGATACGCAGTATTTT. V and J are TRBV7-3 and TRBJ2-3; TRBD2 matches 9 bases. This CDR3 region has 15 residues. Trimming at V came to 0 bases and at J to 5 bases, leaving 3 bases not matched to a gene. The germline gives CDR1 SGHTA, CDR2 FQGTGA.